The clone carrying this TCR beta chain was detected many times. Its specificity is not known. TCRdb ran MiXCR on the 5' RACE reads and lists one entry per CDR3 protein. The sample has roughly 58,000 distinct CDR3 sequences; less than 25% are singletons. Tregs were sorted as CD4+CD25+CD127-/low cells. V shed 7 bases and J shed 6 bases, with 28 bases lying between them. CDR1 is MNHNY and CDR2 is SVGAGI in the germline V gene (reference sequence). This CDR3 is 18 amino acids long. Study-level results: The larger-cohort validation was restricted to a single TCR beta V-J rearrangement rather than whole repertoires. Tumor Treg TCRs overlapped most with tumor naive CD4+ cells.

The source of this sequence is a female donor with breast cancer. Sequencing was done on a sample of tumor-infiltrating Tregs sorted from the breast tumor. This chain links TRBV6-6 with TRBJ1-5, with D perhaps TRBD1 (5 bases). In nucleotides, the CDR3 is TGTGCCAGCACCCAGCAAACCTGGGCCCGGGGGAATTTTCAGCCCCAGCATTTT. Its translation is CASTQQTWARGNFQPQHF.